The rows below give T cell receptor beta chains drawn from one sample of a study of T cells in Graves' hyperthyroidism and ophthalmopathy. TCRdb passed the multiplex PCR reads through MiXCR, listing each CDR3 protein once. The table lists 600,000 or so distinct CDR3 sequences, more than 13% of them singletons. The sample taken for sequencing was blood. These receptors came from a woman between 18 and 29 years old with Graves' ophthalmopathy. Both conserved end residues are trimmed from each CDR3.

v_call	cdr3_aa
TRBV5-4	ASSLSLANQETQY
TRBV6-4	ASSPAGAAYNEQF
TRBV29-1	SVEGYRGRVTAMNTEAF
TRBV5-1	ASSFTGTGDAKEQY
TRBV6-1	ASTHGTSGYNEQF
TRBV4-2	ASSQTGISTNEKLF
TRBV28	ASSSGQGGRNQPQH
TRBV6-2/TRBV6-3	ASSRWDSGKETQY
TRBV25-1	ASSDPLRDRDYEQY
TRBV7-3	ASSLIYGTSERSPDTQY
TRBV6-5	ASSYSNPGLGFANYGYT
TRBV2	ASSATGGYYGYT
TRBV7-9	ASSLGQGAEDEAF
TRBV27	ASSGDNYGYT
TRBV11-3	ASSYNGDTEAF
TRBV6-1	ASSEGPRQTGYEQY
TRBV20-1	SARDRDGKLNTEAF
TRBV30	AWSGGVGAF
TRBV6-1	ASSSPGSNTEAF
TRBV10-3	AINGGSRDSYNEQF
TRBV6-1	ASTPEWGTYNEQF
TRBV11-2	ASSFGSTNEKLF
TRBV12-3/TRBV12-4	ASSLMRGAYEQY
TRBV7-9	ASSLGSGRAREQF
TRBV5-6	ASSAGTSYQETQY
TRBV24-1	ATSEGPNTEAF
TRBV12-3/TRBV12-4	ASSYTEGNQPQH
TRBV4-2	ASSQGQGLIHSPLH
TRBV18	ASSPDRGGNQPQH
TRBV4-1	ASSPGQGPRQPQH
TRBV7-6	ASSQGATGGEKLF
TRBV11-2	ASSARDNSYEQY
TRBV20-1	SAPTGAGRDTQY
TRBV7-2	ASSQSRGPQYEQY